The following is a T cell receptor beta chain sequence with its context. This specimen belongs to a study of blood T cells in healthy people across ages. A J-beta primer mix and a sample-barcoded 5' primer were used in a second PCR of about 7 to 12 cycles. TCRdb reanalysed the 5' RACE reads using MiXCR and keeps one entry per CDR3 protein. Among some 1.8 million distinct CDR3 sequences listed, 35% to 50% were seen once. What was sequenced was blood. The clonotype comes from a human donor in good health.

The CDR3 sequence is CASSLVGQGTGYTF. DNA of the CDR3: TGTGCCAGCAGCTTAGTGGGTCAGGGAACTGGCTACACCTTC. V and J are TRBV7-9 and TRBJ1-2; tentatively, D is TRBD1 (5 bases). The CDR3 consists of 14 residues. Germline CDR1 reads SEHNR; CDR2 reads FQNEAQ (reference sequence). Trimming took off 1 base at V and 7 bases at J, with 13 bases between the two ends.